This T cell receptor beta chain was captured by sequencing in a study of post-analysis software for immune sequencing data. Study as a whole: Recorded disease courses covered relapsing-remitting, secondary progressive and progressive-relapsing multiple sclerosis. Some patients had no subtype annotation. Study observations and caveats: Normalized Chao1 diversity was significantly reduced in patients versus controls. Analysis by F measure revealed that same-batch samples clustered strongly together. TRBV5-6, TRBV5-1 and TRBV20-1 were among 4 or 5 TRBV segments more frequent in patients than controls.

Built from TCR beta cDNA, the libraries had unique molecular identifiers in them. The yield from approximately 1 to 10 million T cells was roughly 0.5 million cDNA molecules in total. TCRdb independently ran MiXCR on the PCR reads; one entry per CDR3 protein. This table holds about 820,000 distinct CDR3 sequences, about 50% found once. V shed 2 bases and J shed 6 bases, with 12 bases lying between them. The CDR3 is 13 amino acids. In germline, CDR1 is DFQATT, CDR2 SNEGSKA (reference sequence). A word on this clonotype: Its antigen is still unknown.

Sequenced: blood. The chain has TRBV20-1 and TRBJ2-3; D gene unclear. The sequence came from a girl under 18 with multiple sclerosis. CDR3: CSARSGPADTQYF. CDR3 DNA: TGCAGTGCTAGATCCGGACCGGCGGATACGCAGTATTTT.